Here is one T cell receptor (beta chain) with its context. The CDR3 extends over 15 amino acids. Trimming removed 8 bases from V and 6 bases from J, with 19 bases in between. Germline CDR1 reads ENHRY; CDR2 reads SYGVKD. Using immunoSEQ multiplex PCR, the repertoire was profiled, and TCRdb retains in-frame clones only, with some absent. Altogether approximately 33,000 clones are present, approximately 78% being singletons, with the ten largest covering 6.5% to 9%. This sample is drawn from a study of radiotherapy plus CTLA-4 blockade in lung cancer. The genes are TRBV10-3 and TRBJ2-2; D may be TRBD1 or TRBD2 (5 bases each). The material sequenced was peripheral blood, taken from a patient treated with radiotherapy plus ipilimumab. This clonotype was obtained from a human donor with non-small cell lung cancer who had stable disease on radiotherapy plus ipilimumab. Here the CDR3 reads CAIGASSPRAGELFF. Written as DNA, the CDR3 is TGTGCCATCGGGGCCAGTAGTCCGAGGGCCGGGGAGCTGTTTTTT.